This T cell receptor beta chain is from a study of T cells in Graves' hyperthyroidism and ophthalmopathy. Study results and caveats: The model foresaw ophthalmopathy a median 6.5 months prior to onset. Blood samples included most of the expanded thyroid clonotypes exceeding 0.001.

Stable Graves' hyperthyroidism denoted no ophthalmopathy progression over 18 months. This clonotype was seen more than once but under ten times. Its cognate antigen is unknown. TCR beta CDR3 regions were amplified from RNA transcripts. Researchers ran a first-round RT-PCR on the TCR CDR3 using the HTBI primer set. TCRdb independently ran MiXCR on the multiplex PCR reads; one entry per CDR3 protein. The table records 700,000 to 850,000 distinct CDR3 sequences, 35% of them present only once. The germline V gene has CDR1 SGHNT and CDR2 YYREEE (reference sequence). Trimming shortened V by 7 bases and J by 4 bases, and 11 bases separated the two germline ends. The CDR3 totals 12 residues.

Sequencing was carried out using blood. The receptor comes from a woman aged 40 to 50 with Graves' hyperthyroidism. The rearrangement links TRBV5-4 to TRBJ2-5; D is unresolved. CDR3 coding DNA: TGTGCCAGCGCACGGGCAGGAGAGACCCAGTACTTC. Amino acid sequence: CASARAGETQYF.